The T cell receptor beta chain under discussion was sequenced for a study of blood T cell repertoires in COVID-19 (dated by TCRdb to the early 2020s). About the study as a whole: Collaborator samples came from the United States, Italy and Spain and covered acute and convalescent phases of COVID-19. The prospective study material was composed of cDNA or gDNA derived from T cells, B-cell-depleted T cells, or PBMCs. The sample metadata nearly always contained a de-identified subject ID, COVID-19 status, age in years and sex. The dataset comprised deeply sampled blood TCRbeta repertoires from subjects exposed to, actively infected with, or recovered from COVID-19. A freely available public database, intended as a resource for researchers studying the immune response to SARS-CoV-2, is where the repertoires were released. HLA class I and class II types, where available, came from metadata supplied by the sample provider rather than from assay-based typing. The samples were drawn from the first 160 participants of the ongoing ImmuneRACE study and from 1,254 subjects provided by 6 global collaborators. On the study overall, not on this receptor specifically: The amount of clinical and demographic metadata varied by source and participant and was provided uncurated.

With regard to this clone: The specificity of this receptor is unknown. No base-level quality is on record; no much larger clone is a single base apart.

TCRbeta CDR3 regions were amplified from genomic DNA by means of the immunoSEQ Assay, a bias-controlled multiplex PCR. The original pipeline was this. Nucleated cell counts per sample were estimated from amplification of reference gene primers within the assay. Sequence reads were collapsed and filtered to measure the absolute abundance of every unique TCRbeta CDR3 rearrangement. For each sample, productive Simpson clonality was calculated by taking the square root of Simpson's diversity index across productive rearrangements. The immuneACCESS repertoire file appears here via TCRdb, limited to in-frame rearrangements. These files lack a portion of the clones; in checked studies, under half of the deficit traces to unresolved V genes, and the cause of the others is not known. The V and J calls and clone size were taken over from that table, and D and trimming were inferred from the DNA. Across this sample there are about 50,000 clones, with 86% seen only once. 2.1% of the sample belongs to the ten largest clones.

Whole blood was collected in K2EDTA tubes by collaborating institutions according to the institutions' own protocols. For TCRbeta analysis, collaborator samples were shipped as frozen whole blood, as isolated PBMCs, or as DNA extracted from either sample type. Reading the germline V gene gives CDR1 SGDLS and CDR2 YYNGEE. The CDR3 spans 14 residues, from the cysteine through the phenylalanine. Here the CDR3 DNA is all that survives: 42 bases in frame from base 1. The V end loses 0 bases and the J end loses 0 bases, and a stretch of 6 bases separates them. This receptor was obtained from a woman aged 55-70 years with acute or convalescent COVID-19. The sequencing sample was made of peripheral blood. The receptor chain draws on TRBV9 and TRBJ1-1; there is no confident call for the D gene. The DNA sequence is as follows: TGTGCCAGCAGCGTAGGTAGCCTGAACACTGAAGCTTTCTTT. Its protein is CASSVGSLNTEAFF.